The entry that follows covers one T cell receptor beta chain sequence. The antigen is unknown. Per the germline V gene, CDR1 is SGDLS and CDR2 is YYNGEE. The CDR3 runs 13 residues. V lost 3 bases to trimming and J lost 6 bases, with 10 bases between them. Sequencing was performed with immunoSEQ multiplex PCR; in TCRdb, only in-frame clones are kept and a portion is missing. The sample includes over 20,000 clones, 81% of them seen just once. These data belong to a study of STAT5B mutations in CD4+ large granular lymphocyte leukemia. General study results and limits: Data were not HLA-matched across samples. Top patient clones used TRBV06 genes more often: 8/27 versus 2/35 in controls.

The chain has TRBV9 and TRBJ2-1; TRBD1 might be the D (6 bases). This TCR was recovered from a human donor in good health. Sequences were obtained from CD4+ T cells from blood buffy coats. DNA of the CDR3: TGTGCCAGCAGCGGGACAGTTTCCAATGAGCAGTTCTTC. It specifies CASSGTVSNEQFF.